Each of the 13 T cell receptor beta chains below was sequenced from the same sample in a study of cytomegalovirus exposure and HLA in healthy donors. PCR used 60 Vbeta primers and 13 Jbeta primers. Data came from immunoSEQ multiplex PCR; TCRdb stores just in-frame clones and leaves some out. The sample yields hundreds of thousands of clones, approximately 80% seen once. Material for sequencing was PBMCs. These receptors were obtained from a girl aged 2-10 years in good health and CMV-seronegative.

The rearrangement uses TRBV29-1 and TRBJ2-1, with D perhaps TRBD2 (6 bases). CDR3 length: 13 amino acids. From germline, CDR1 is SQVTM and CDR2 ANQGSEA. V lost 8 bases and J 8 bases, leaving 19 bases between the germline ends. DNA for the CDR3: TGCAGCACCTCGCTATCACTAGCCCATGAGCAGTTCTTC. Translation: CSTSLSLAHEQFF.

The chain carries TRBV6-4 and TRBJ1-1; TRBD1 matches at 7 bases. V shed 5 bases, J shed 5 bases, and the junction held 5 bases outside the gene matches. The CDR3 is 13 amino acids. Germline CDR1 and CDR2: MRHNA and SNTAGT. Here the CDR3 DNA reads TGTGCCAGCAGTTCCGAACAGGGGACTGAAGCTTTCTTT. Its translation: CASSSEQGTEAFF.

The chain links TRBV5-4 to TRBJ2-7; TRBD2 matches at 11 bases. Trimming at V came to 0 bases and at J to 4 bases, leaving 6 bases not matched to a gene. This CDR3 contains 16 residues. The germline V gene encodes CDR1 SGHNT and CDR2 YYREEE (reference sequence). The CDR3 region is CASSLGIAGGLYEQYF. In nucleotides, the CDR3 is TGTGCCAGCAGCTTGGGGATAGCGGGAGGGTTATACGAGCAGTACTTC.

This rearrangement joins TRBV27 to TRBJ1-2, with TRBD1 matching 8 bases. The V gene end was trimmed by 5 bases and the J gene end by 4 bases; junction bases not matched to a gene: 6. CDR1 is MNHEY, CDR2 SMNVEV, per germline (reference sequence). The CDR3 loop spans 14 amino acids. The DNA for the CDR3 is TGTGCCAGCAGTAAACAGGGGGGTCCCTATGGCTACACCTTC. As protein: CASSKQGGPYGYTF.

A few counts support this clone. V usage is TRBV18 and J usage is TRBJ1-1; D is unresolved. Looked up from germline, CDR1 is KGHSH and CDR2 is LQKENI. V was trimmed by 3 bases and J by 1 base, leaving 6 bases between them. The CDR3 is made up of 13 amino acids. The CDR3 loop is CASSPPGNTEAFF. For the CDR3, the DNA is TGTGCCAGCTCACCCCCAGGGAACACTGAAGCTTTCTTT.

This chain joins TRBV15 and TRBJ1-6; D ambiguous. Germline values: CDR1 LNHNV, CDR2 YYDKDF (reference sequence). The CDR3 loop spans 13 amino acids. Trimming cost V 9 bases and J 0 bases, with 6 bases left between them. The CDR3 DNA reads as TGTGCCACGACTGGCTCCTATAATTCACCCCTCCACTTT. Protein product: CATTGSYNSPLHF.

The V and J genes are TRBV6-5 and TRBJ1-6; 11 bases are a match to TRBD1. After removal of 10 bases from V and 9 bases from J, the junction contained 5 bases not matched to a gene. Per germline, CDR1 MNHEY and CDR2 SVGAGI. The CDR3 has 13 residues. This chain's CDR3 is CATMDRGPSPLHF. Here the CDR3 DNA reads TGTGCCACAATGGACAGGGGGCCTTCACCCCTCCACTTT.

The CDR3: CSARDRGEQYF. Here the CDR3 DNA reads TGCAGTGCTAGAGATAGAGGCGAGCAGTACTTC. The rearrangement joins TRBV20-1 to TRBJ2-7, with no clear D. The CDR3 extends over 11 amino acids. V was cut by 0 bases and J by 6 bases, with 6 bases left in between. From germline, CDR1 is DFQATT and CDR2 SNEGSKA (reference sequence).

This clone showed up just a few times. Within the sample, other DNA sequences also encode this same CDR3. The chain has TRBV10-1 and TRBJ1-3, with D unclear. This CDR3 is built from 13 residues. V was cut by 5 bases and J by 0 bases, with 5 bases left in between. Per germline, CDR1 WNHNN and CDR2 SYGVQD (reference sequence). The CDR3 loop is CASSRDSGNTIYF. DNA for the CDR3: TGCGCCAGCAGTCGGGACTCTGGAAACACCATATATTTT.

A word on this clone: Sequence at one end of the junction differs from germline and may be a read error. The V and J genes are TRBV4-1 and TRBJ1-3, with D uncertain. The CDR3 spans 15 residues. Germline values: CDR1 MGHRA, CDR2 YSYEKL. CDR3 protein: CASGHFEGAGNTIYF. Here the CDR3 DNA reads TGCGCCAGCGGCCACTTCGAGGGAGCTGGAAACACCATATATTTT.

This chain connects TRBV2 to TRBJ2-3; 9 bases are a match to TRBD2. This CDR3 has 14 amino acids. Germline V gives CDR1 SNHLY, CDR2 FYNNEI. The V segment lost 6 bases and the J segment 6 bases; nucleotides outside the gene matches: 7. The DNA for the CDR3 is TGTGCCAGCAGCGTAGCGGGAGTCGATGATACGCAGTATTTT. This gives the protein CASSVAGVDDTQYF. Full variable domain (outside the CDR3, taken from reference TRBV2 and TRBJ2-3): EPEVTQTPSHQVTQMGQEVILRCVPISNHLYFYWYRQILGQKVEFLVSFYNNEISEKSEIFDDQFSVERPDGSNFTLKIRSTKLEDSAMYFCASSVAGVDDTQYFGPGTRLTVL.

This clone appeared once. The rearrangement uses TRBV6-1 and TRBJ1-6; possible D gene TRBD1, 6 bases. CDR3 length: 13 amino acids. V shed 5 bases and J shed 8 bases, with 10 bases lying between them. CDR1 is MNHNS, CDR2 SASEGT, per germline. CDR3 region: CASSKGQYSPLHF. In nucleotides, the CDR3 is TGTGCCAGCAGTAAAGGACAGTATTCACCCCTCCACTTT.

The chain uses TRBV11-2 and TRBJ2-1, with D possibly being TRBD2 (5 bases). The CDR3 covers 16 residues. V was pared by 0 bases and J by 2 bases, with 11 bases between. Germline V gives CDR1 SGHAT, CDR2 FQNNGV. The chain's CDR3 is CASSLDTLAAYNEQFF. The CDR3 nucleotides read TGTGCCAGCAGCTTAGATACCCTAGCAGCCTACAATGAGCAGTTCTTC.